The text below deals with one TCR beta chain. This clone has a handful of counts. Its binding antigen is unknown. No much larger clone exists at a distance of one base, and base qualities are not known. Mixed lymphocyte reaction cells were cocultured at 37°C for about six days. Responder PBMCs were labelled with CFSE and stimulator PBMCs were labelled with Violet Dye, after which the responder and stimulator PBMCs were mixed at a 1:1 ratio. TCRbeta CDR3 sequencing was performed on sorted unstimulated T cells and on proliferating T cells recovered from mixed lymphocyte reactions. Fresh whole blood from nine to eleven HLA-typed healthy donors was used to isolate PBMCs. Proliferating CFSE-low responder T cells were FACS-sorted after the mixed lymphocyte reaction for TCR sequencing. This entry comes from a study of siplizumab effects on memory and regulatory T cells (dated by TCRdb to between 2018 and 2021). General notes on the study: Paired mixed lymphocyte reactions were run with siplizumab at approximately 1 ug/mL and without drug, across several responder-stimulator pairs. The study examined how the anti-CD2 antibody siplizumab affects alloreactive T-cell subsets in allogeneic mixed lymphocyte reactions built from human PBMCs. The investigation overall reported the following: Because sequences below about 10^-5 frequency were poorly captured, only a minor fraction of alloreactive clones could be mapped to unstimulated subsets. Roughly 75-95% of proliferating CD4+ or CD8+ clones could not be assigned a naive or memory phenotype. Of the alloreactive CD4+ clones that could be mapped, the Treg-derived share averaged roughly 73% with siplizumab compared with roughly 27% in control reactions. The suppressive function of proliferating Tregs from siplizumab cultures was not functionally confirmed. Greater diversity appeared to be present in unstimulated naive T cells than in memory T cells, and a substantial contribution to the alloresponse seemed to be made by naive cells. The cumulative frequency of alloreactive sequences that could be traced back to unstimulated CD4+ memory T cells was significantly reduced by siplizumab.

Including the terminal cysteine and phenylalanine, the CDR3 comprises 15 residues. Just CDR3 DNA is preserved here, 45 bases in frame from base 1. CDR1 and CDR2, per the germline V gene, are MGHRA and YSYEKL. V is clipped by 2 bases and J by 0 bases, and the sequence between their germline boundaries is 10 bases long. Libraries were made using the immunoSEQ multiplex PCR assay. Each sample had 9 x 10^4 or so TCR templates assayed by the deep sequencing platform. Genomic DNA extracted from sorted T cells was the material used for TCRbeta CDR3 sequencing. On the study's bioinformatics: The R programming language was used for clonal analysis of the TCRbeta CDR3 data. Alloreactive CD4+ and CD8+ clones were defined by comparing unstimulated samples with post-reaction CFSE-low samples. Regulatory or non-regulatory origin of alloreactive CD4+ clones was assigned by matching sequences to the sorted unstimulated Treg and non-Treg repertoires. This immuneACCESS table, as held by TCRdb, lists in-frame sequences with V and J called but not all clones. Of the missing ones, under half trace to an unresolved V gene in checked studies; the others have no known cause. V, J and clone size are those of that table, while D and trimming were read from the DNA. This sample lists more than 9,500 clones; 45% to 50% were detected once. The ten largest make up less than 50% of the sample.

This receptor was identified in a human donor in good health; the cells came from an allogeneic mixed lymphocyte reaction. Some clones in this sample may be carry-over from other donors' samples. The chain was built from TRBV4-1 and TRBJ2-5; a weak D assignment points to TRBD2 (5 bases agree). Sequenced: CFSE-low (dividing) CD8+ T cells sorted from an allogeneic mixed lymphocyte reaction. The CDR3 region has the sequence CASSQSTRDQETQYF. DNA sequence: TGCGCCAGCAGCCAATCTACGCGGGACCAAGAGACCCAGTACTTC.